This paragraph covers one T cell receptor (beta chain) sequence. Using RNA transcripts as the source, TCR beta CDR3 regions were amplified. HTBI primers were the set used in a first-round RT-PCR of the TCR CDR3. From the multiplex PCR reads, TCRdb called clonotypes with MiXCR, one entry per CDR3 protein. Among 300,000 or so distinct CDR3 sequences listed, about 18% were seen once. Disease duration under 2 months; hyperthyroidism patients were aged 18 to 65. Out of roughly 9.1 ml of fresh peripheral blood came the PBMCs. The sample belongs to a study of T cells in Graves' hyperthyroidism and ophthalmopathy. This TCR was sampled from a woman between 50 and 59 years old with Graves' hyperthyroidism. The sequenced sample consisted of blood.

DNA for the CDR3: TGTGCCAGCAGTTTATTTGAGGGGGGGCCAGTTAAAGAGACCCAGTACTTC. Encoded protein: CASSLFEGGPVKETQYF. The V gene is TRBV12-3 or TRBV12-4, the J gene TRBJ2-5, with D perhaps TRBD2 (7 bases). There are 17 residues in the CDR3. V lost 2 bases and J 3 bases, leaving 19 bases between the germline ends.